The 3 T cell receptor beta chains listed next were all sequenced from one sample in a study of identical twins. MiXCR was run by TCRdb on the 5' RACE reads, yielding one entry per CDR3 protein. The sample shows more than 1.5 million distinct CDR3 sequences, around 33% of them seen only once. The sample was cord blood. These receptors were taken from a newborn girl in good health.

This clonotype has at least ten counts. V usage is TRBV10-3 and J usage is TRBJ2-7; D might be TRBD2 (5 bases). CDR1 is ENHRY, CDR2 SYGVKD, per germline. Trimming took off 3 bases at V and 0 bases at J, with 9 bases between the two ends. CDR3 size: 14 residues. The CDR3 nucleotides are TGTGCCATCAGTGATCGGAGCGGCTCCTACGAGCAGTACTTC. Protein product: CAISDRSGSYEQYF.

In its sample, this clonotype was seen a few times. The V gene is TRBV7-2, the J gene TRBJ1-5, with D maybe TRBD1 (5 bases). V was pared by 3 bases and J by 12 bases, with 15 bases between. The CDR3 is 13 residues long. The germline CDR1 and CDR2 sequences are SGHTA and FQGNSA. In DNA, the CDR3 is TGTGCCAGCAGCTTGGGGCATCCGGGACTCCAGCATTTT. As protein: CASSLGHPGLQHF.

The DNA for the CDR3 is TGTGCCAGCTCACCTCGACTAGCGGGAGGTGAGCAGTACTTC. It translates to CASSPRLAGGEQYF. The chain joins TRBV18 to TRBJ2-5; the match to TRBD2 covers 13 bases. The germline V gene encodes CDR1 KGHSH and CDR2 LQKENI. The V gene end was trimmed by 3 bases and the J gene end by 11 bases; junction bases not matched to a gene: 6. CDR3 length equals 14 residues.